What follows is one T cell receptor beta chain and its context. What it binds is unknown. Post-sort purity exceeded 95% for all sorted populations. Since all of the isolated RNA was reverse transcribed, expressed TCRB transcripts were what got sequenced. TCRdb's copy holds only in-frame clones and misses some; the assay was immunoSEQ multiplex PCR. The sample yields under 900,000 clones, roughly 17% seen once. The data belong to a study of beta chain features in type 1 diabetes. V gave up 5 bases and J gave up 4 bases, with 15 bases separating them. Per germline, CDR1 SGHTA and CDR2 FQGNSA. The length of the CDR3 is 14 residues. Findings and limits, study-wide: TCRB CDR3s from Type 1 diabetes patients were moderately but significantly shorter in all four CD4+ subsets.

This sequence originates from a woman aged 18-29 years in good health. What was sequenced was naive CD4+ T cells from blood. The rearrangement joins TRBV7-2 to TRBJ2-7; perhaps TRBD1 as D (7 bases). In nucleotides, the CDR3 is TGTGCCAGCAGCCCCGCCAGGGGGACTTACGAGCAGTACTTC. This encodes CASSPARGTYEQYF.